This T cell receptor (beta chain) is from a study of liver allograft versus peripheral blood T cells (dated by TCRdb to the early 2020s). Concerning the study at large: The study compared the T cell receptor repertoires present in transplanted livers with the repertoires present in the peripheral blood of liver transplant recipients.

The listed sequencing device is Illumina MiSeq. Through fastp at Q25 and MiXCR, TCRdb rebuilt clones from the public reads, retaining in-frame beta chains. Duplicate CDR3 protein sequences are folded into a single record with the most common DNA and genes. This sample is represented by some 10,000 distinct CDR3 sequences; about a fifth of them were singletons. Around 1.7% of the sample rests with the top ten. From cysteine to phenylalanine, the CDR3 is 12 amino acids long. Only CDR3 DNA is held: 36 bases, read in frame from base 1. The germline V gene sets CDR1 to MNHNS and CDR2 to SASEGT. V is reduced by 5 bases and J by 6 bases, leaving a spacing of 11 bases between them. This clonotype was counted between two and nine times. There is no known antigen for this receptor. Base qualities were left out, and no much larger clone turns up one base away. Beyond this particular receptor, the publication reports: The T cell receptor repertoires within liver allografts were reported to be different from the T cell receptor repertoires detected in peripheral blood.

The receptor was derived from a human patient who had a liver transplant. After a transplant, the graft donor may have provided part of the T cells. Recombination connected TRBV6-1 to TRBJ2-7; the D gene assignment is ambiguous. The DNA is TGTGCCAGCAGTTACTCTCCCGTCGAGCAGTACTTC. It specifies CASSYSPVEQYF.